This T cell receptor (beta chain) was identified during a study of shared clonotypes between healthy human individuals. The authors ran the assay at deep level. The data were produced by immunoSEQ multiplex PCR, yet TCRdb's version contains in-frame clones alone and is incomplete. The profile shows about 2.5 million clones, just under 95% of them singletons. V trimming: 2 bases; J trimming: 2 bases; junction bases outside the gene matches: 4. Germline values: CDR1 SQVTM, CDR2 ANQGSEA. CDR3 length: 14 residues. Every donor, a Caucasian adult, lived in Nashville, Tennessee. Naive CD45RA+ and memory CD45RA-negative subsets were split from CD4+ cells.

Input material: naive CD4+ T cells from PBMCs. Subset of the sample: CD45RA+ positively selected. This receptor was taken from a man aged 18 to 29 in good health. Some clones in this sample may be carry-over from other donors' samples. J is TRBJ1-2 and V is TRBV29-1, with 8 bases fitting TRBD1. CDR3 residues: CSVETTGANYGYTF. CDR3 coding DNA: TGCAGCGTTGAAACGACAGGGGCGAACTATGGCTACACCTTC.